Detailed here is one TCR beta chain. The sample comes from a study of blood T cell repertoires in COVID-19. Per the authors' pipeline: Estimation of nucleated cell counts was performed using reference gene primer amplification. Sequencing used immunoSEQ multiplex PCR; TCRdb keeps in-frame clones, though not all of them. D and trimming come from the DNA, and the V and J calls and clone size come from that table. The sample yields 6,000 to 7,500 clones, roughly 82% seen once. V lost 2 bases, J lost 2 bases, and 9 bases lay in between. This CDR3 has 14 residues. CDR1 and CDR2 from the germline V gene are SGHTA and FQGNSA.

Material: peripheral blood. The receptor's source is a human donor with active COVID-19. The donor label of this sample is uncertain. This rearrangement joins TRBV7-2 to TRBJ1-1; D possibly corresponds to TRBD1 (5 bases). The chain's CDR3 is CASSLQGSNTEAFF. The CDR3 DNA reads TGTGCCAGCAGCTTACAGGGATCTAACACTGAAGCTTTCTTT.